This T cell receptor beta chain was identified during a study of blood T cells in healthy people across ages. Next came a second PCR, run for roughly 6 to 11 cycles, which used a sample-barcoded 5' primer along with a J-beta primer mix. TCRdb reanalysed the 5' RACE reads using MiXCR and keeps one entry per CDR3 protein. The sample gives more than 900,000 distinct CDR3 sequences, approximately 25% of which show up once; 0.75% is in the top ten. The V gene's germline CDR1 is MDHEN and CDR2 SYDVKM. This CDR3 has 18 residues. Trimming took 6 bases from V and 5 from J; bases not matched to a gene: 16. The same sample was also used in a study of T cells of mothers and their children.

Input material: blood. The chain couples TRBV28 to TRBJ1-2; 12 bases are a match to TRBD1. The TCR comes from a girl aged 2 to 9 in good health. CDR3 nucleotide sequence: TGTGCCAGCAGCTATTTTACCCGGGACAGGGGGCAAGAATATGGCTACACCTTC. Amino acid sequence: CASSYFTRDRGQEYGYTF.